This T cell receptor (beta chain) was captured by sequencing in a study of cytomegalovirus exposure and HLA in healthy donors (dated by TCRdb to the late 2010s). As for the study more broadly: According to an earlier analysis of several hundred of the donors, about 179 million T cells yielded 95 million to 140 million unique TCR beta sequences and about 300 Gb of sequence data. Donor age, sex, ethnicity and CMV serostatus were compiled alongside the repertoire data. The later analysis used no new phenotypic data to find candidate immune exposures, relying instead on TCR beta sequences and their occurrence across donors. A handful of DR-DQ haplotypes were handled as single units for association and clustering because linkage in the cohort was strong. A later genetic analysis took genome-wide SNP genotypes for about 60% of the roughly 670 donors and used that subset as a discovery cohort. To predict cytomegalovirus infection status, the study combined high-throughput TCR immunosequencing, statistical association of individual TCRs with disease status, and machine learning. The aim of the study was to test whether cataloging public T cell receptors could identify signatures of past pathogen exposure. Class I and class II HLA loci were covered by the typing at four-digit resolution. The study used immunosequencing to profile the T cell repertoires of several hundred subjects and linked those repertoires to cytomegalovirus serostatus. All discovery cohort repertoires had been generated on a single sequencing platform. In a later analysis, previously published TCR beta repertoires from several hundred donors were re-analyzed and high-resolution HLA genotyping was added so that TCR occurrence patterns could be studied. Along with the roughly 670-subject first cohort, a separate validation cohort of over a hundred different subjects was used. Among around 400 genotyped donors of the cohort, an average of about 220,000 unique TCR beta nucleotide sequences was sequenced per donor, of which about 18% were non-productive. The number of typed donors differed by locus: 629-630 for A, B, C, DRB1 and DQB1; 522 for DQA1; some 610 for DPA1; and 450 to 480 for DPB1. Of the approximately 400 genotyped donors, about 80% fell in the genetic ancestry cluster associated with self-reported Caucasian donors. Approximately 310 gigabases of sequencing data and tens of millions of unique TCR sequences were included in an early release covering roughly 600 HLA-typed donors. An earlier analysis of fewer than 700 of the donors applied high-throughput TCR beta sequencing to assess whether each TCR beta V gene segment acted as functional or pseudogenic.

Worth noting for this clone: Its antigen is still unknown. No base qualities exist here, and no much larger clone lies one base off it.

General conclusions and limits of the study: Most TCR sequences were observed very rarely across donors, whereas some public TCRs were present in many individuals. In this cohort, only TCR beta chains were sequenced, and detectable features were limited by the absence of alpha or paired-chain data. When HLA alleles, especially DR and DQ, strongly co-occurred, attributing TCR associations to individual alleles was difficult. A later analysis associated about 17,000 TCR beta sequences with specific HLA alleles at a false discovery rate of 0.05. Because HLA typing was missing for some donors at each locus, association tests included only the typed subset. Compared with the 666-donor mean, donors in an Asian-associated ancestry cluster had fewer N-insertions in productive TCRs, according to a later genetic analysis. Some IMGT-functional V segments, including TRBV6-2 and TRBV6-3, could not be told apart with the 87-base-pair reads, so those segments were excluded. A later analysis found that TCR association rates varied across HLA loci, with DRB1 alleles showing the most associated TCRs and HLA-C alleles the fewest. Three of the identified cytomegalovirus-associated TCR beta chains were confirmed in vitro to be specific for cytomegalovirus antigens. A further reported finding was that TCR beta sequences accurately predicted the HLA-A and HLA-B alleles for most subjects in the first cohort. Compared with equally common non-associated chains, HLA-associated TCR beta chains in a later analysis were more clonally expanded and had lower generation probabilities. The presence/absence analyses assumed that sequencing depth was roughly uniform across donors, and that assumption may not be true. In a later analysis, several top co-occurrence clusters were reported to appear linked to parvovirus B19, influenza, CMV and Epstein-Barr virus. According to the authors, the approach could potentially be generalized to other disease states and immunological phenotypes. Because counts were too low, seventeen rarely observed V segments, including chromosome 9 orphons, were left out of the earlier analysis of approximately 580 of the donors. The study gave a list of around 170 TCR beta chains associated with cytomegalovirus. Most CMV-associated TCR beta chains appeared to be HLA-restricted in a later analysis, and the HLA associations seemed to be driven largely by CMV exposure. Correlated functional status among segregating V segments might be attributable to linkage disequilibrium, but an unknown experimental factor could not be ruled out. For the cohort, immune exposure information was limited to CMV serostatus. Cytomegalovirus status was reported to be diagnosed by the classifier with high specificity and sensitivity in both the original and validation cohorts. A cluster of highly shared sequence variants was judged likely to represent a technical artifact of the sequencing pipeline. In an earlier analysis of some 500 of the donors, most TCR beta V segments appeared in productive rearrangements about 87% or about 30% of the time, broadly matching IMGT annotations. A later genetic analysis associated a missense DCLRE1C variant with V-gene and J-gene trimming of TCR beta chains, and an independent cohort replicated the association.

V and J lose 5 bases and 8 bases, and a span of 19 bases separates them. CDR1 SGHRS and CDR2 YFSETQ were looked up in the germline V gene. The CDR3 starts with the cysteine, ends with the phenylalanine, and has 14 residues. Only the CDR3 DNA is retained, 42 bases long and in frame from the first base. The cohort comprised 666 healthy bone marrow donors. At the time of sampling, all cohort members were nominally healthy, though unrecorded immune exposures were likely present. The donor was CMV seronegative and belonged to the group of several hundred seronegative cohort members. Each donor provided a peripheral blood sample, and peripheral blood mononuclear cells were used for TCR beta sequencing. The Qiagen DNeasy Blood Extraction Kit was used to extract genomic DNA from the blood cell samples. Library creation used the immunoSEQ multiplex PCR assay. The multiplex PCR relied on a mix of 60 forward primers for TCR Vbeta segments and 13 reverse primers for TCR Jbeta segments. The CDR3 region of rearranged TCR beta genes was amplified from genomic DNA by a multiplex PCR assay. Amplified TCR beta libraries were sequenced as 87-base-pair reads on the Illumina HiSeq System. In the original analysis: In a later analysis, tens of millions of unique TCR beta chains were counted across the approximately 620 repertoires, and approximately 9.9 million of these chains were shared by at least two donors. Raw reads were error-corrected and collapsed into unique sequences by a nearest-neighbor algorithm in which closely related sequences were merged to remove PCR and sequencing errors. CDR3 sequences were aligned to IMGT reference sequences to assign V, D and J gene segments. Each retained sequence needed at least a six-nucleotide match to both a V gene segment and a J gene segment. A rearrangement was called productive if the CDR3 had no stop codons and remained in frame with V and J, and every other rearrangement was called non-productive. Following IMGT convention, CDR3 was defined as the stretch from the second conserved V-encoded cysteine to the conserved J-encoded phenylalanine. The earlier analysis of about 560 of the donors excluded any sequence lacking an unambiguous match to a single V gene segment. In an earlier analysis of a few hundred of the donors, a V segment was called functional when productive rearrangements were above 56.7%, and segregating when the standard deviation between donors exceeded 5%. To diagnose cytomegalovirus status from the catalog of TCR beta chain sequences, a statistical classification framework was built. In a later analysis, TCR nucleotide sequences were compared against IMGT/GENE-DB human TR gene sequences so that V and J genes could be assigned. In a later analysis, CDR3 sequences and most-parsimonious VDJ recombination scenarios were assigned using the TCRdist pipeline. In a later analysis, each TCR beta chain was defined by its CDR3 amino acid sequence together with its V-gene family, and reads without a unique V-gene family were excluded. To address suspected cross-contamination and a sequencing artifact, a later analysis removed around 590 highly shared, low-generation-probability nucleotide sequences. In a later analysis, a clonal expansion index was calculated for each public chain from normalized within-repertoire ranks of inferred template counts. A later analysis computed generation probabilities with a VDJ recombination model fitted to out-of-frame rearrangements, and checked the results against IGoR. A later analysis scored TCR-TCR, TCR-HLA and TCR-CMV co-occurrence with hypergeometric tests, applying a repertoire-size bias correction to TCR pairs. In a later analysis, false discovery rates were estimated by permuting HLA or CMV assignments 20 times. In a later analysis, co-occurring TCRs were grouped using DBSCAN, and TCRdist sequence similarity was added for clustering within HLA-allele-positive subsets. Repertoires with fewer than 30,000 or more than 120,000 public chains were left out of co-occurrence clustering, as were about 5 repertoires with anomalous nucleotide sharing. The table comes from immuneACCESS by way of TCRdb, which keeps in-frame sequences with V and J called. Part of the clones is missing from these tables; in studies checked, under half for an unresolved V gene and the rest for unknown reasons. V, J and clone size derive from that table, while D and trimming were established from the DNA sequence. The sample table holds fewer than 200,000 clones, of which 76% were seen once. The top ten constitute less than 0.9% of the sample.

The material sequenced was PBMCs. The chain couples TRBV5-1 to TRBJ1-1; TRBD1 is possibly the D segment (6 matching bases). This TCR was recovered from a female donor in good health and CMV-seronegative. The CDR3 reads as follows: CASRTNDRSSEAFF. The DNA is as follows: TGCGCCAGCAGAACGAACGACAGGAGCTCGGAAGCTTTCTTT.